These 18 T cell receptor beta chains share one sample of origin, sequenced in a study of kidney transplant recipient with SARS-CoV-2 infection. Via MiXCR, TCRdb re-called the reads, giving one row per CDR3 protein. Among fewer than 250,000 distinct CDR3 sequences listed, 25% to 35% were seen once. This specimen was a blood sample, taken at baseline and between days 110 and 120 from a kidney transplant recipient. The receptors shown here come from a male patient aged 25-45 years who had COVID-19 and was a kidney transplant recipient. These T cells may partly come from the graft donor.

Note on this clonotype: Given a much more abundant clone one base away, this may be a read error. The genes are TRBV5-1 and TRBJ1-1; D is possibly TRBD1 (6 bases). The CDR3 totals 13 residues. The germline V and J ends were trimmed by 9 bases and 1 base, with 13 bases remaining between them. Germline V gene sequence: CDR1 SGHRS, CDR2 YFSETQ. The CDR3 coding sequence is TGCGCCAACAATAAGGACAGGAACACTGAAGCTTTCTTT. Protein: CANNKDRNTEAFF.

In this sample, this clonotype turned up many times. The V gene is TRBV8-2, the J gene TRBJ1-2. TRBV8-2 constitutes a pseudogene. There are 16 residues in the CDR3. Here the CDR3 reads CGSAHGDSRKTYGYTF. The CDR3 DNA is TGTGGCAGTGCTCATGGTGATAGCCGAAAGACCTATGGCTACACCTTC.

This clonotype was found many times. The chain combines TRBV15 with TRBJ1-2; D gene unclear. Trimming removed 5 bases from V and 4 bases from J, with 23 bases in between. Germline loops: CDR1 LNHNV, CDR2 YYDKDF (reference sequence). CDR3 length equals 17 residues. CDR3 nucleotides: TGTGCCACCAGCGGATGTATAAGGTGTGGAAAGACCTATGGCTACACCTTC. This encodes CATSGCIRCGKTYGYTF.

As to this clonotype: Given the absence of the conserved phenylalanine or tryptophan at the CDR3 end, a read error is likely. V gene TRBV12-3 or TRBV12-4 combines with J gene TRBJ2-7; D is perhaps TRBD1 or TRBD2 (5 bases each). With 3 bases removed from V and 4 bases from J, the gap between germline ends came to 13 bases. This CDR3 has 14 amino acids. Here the CDR3 DNA reads TGTGCCAGCAGTTTTGGGACCTTAGATTACGAGCAGTACTCT. Translating it yields CASSFGTLDYEQYS.

In its sample, this clonotype was seen many times. This chain links TRBV7-8 with TRBJ1-1, with 9 bases lining up with TRBD1. CDR3 size: 14 residues. Germline V gives CDR1 SGHVS, CDR2 FQNEAQ. V dropped 2 bases and J dropped 3; count of bases not matched to a gene: 1. The CDR3 loop is CASSLRDRDTEAFF. CDR3 nucleotides: TGTGCCAGCAGCTTAAGGGACAGGGACACTGAAGCTTTCTTT.

This chain uses TRBV5-1 with TRBJ1-4; D ambiguous. Germline CDR1 reads SGHRS; CDR2 reads YFSETQ. This CDR3 has 15 residues. V was cut by 0 bases and J by 7 bases, with 13 bases left in between. Here the CDR3 DNA reads TGCGCCAGCAGCTTGGCCGGCGGAAATAGTGAAAAACTGTTTTTT. Encoded protein: CASSLAGGNSEKLFF.

This clonotype was observed many times. J is TRBJ2-6 and V is TRBV6-4, with D perhaps matching TRBD1 (5 bases). The germline V gene encodes CDR1 MRHNA and CDR2 SNTAGT. The V and J ends lost 5 bases and 0 bases respectively, with 8 bases between them. The CDR3 has 15 amino acids. The CDR3 DNA sequence: TGTGCCAGCAGTTCTGACAGCTCTGGGGCCAACGTCCTGACTTTC. Translated: CASSSDSSGANVLTF.

This clonotype was observed many times. The chain links TRBV10-2 to TRBJ1-2; D call uncertain. Trimming removed 5 bases from V and 4 bases from J, with 23 bases in between. This CDR3 spans 17 amino acids. CDR1 is WSHSY, CDR2 SAAADI, per germline. DNA for the CDR3: TGCGCCAGCAGTAGGTTCGGCACTTCTAGAAAGACCTATGGCTACACCTTC. This encodes CASSRFGTSRKTYGYTF.

This clonotype was recorded at least ten times. This sequence joins TRBV14 and TRBJ1-1, with D uncertain. The CDR3 length is 15 residues. CDR1 is SGHDN, CDR2 FVKESK, per germline. V shed 0 bases and J shed 3 bases, with 11 bases lying between them. The CDR3 DNA sequence: TGTGCCAGCAGCCAAGATATGAGATGGTACACTGAAGCTTTCTTT. Translation: CASSQDMRWYTEAFF.

This clonotype was found many times. The chain recombines TRBV3-1 with TRBJ1-2; D remains unclear. V was cut by 4 bases and J by 4 bases, with 22 bases left in between. The germline V gene encodes CDR1 LGHDT and CDR2 YNNKEL (reference sequence). This CDR3 comprises 17 residues. The CDR3 loop is CASSLRGTLRKTYGYTF. The CDR3 nucleotides are TGTGCCAGCAGCCTGCGCGGCACCCTTCGAAAGACCTATGGCTACACCTTC.

This clonotype was detected ten times or more. The chain carries TRBV30 and TRBJ2-2; TRBD2 agrees at 14 bases. Losses at the gene ends were 3 bases for V and 7 bases for J; bases not matched to a gene: 7. Per germline, CDR1 GTSNPN and CDR2 SVGIG (reference sequence). This CDR3 contains 16 residues. For the CDR3, the DNA is TGTGCCTGGAGGCCTCCGGGACTAGCGGGAGTCGGGGAGCTGTTTTTT. This encodes CAWRPPGLAGVGELFF.

About this clonotype: A read error may explain this, as a much larger clone is one base away. V and J are TRBV28 and TRBJ2-5; D is uncertain. The J call may be in error: the DNA end matches TRBJ2-7 better. The CDR3 is 12 amino acids. CDR1 is MDHEN and CDR2 is SYDVKM in the germline V gene. This CDR3 is CASSFVACEQYF. DNA for the CDR3: TGTGCCAGCAGTTTTGTAGCCTGCGAGCAGTACTTC.

This clonotype occurred many times. This rearrangement joins TRBV6-9 to TRBJ1-2; D remains unclear. V was cut by 5 bases and J by 4 bases, with 23 bases left in between. The CDR3 length is 17 residues. The germline gives CDR1 MNHGY, CDR2 SVAAGI. The CDR3 protein is CASSVVKPYGKTYGYTF. CDR3 coding DNA: TGTGCCAGCAGTGTGGTAAAGCCTTACGGAAAGACCTATGGCTACACCTTC.

This clonotype has ten or more counts. The chain recombines TRBV7-4 with TRBJ1-2; the D is unclear. Trimming removed 5 bases at V and 4 bases at J, with 23 bases between. CDR1 is SGHVT, CDR2 SQSDAQ, per germline. The CDR3 covers 17 residues. CDR3 sequence reads: CASSPIFSARKTYGYTF. CDR3 coding DNA: TGTGCCAGCAGCCCGATCTTTTCAGCTCGAAAGACCTATGGCTACACCTTC.

This clonotype was observed once. Being one base from a much bigger clone, this may be a read error. The genes are TRBV20-1 and TRBJ1-4, with D unclear. The V and J ends lost 0 bases and 4 bases respectively, with 6 bases between them. The CDR3 spans 13 residues. CDR1 is DFQATT, CDR2 SNEGSKA, per germline (reference sequence). CDR3 amino acids: CSARDPGNEKLFF. The CDR3 coding sequence is TGCAGTGCTAGAGATCCAGGTAATGAAAAACTGTTTTTT.

In this sample, this clonotype turned up many times. V is TRBV15 and J is TRBJ1-2; the D gene is possibly TRBD1 (5 bases). Trimming took off 4 bases at V and 4 bases at J, with 19 bases between the two ends. Germline V lookup: CDR1 LNHNV, CDR2 YYDKDF (reference sequence). The CDR3 consists of 16 residues. CDR3 protein: CATSTEEGTLGYGYTF. The CDR3 coding sequence is TGTGCCACCAGCACCGAGGAAGGGACCCTAGGCTATGGCTACACCTTC.

Points on this clonotype: A much larger clone sits a single nucleotide away, making a read error possible. The rearrangement uses TRBV6-1 and TRBJ1-2; TRBD1 matches 7 bases. With 6 bases clipped from V and 1 base from J, the junction kept 17 bases outside the gene matches. The CDR3 has 18 residues. Germline CDR1 and CDR2: MNHNS and SASEGT. The CDR3 nucleotides are TGTGCCAGCAGACCCACCGAGACAGGGCGTTGGGGTAACTATGGCTACACCTTC. The encoded protein is CASRPTETGRWGNYGYTF.

A word on this clonotype: A much larger clone differs from this one at a single base, so this may be a read error. The CDR3 region has the DNA TGTGCCAGCAGCTCACTAGCGGGGTGGCGCGAGCAGTACTTC. Protein: CASSSLAGWREQYF. The chain links TRBV5-5 to TRBJ2-7; TRBD2 aligns across 10 bases. This CDR3 has 14 residues. The ends lost 3 bases at V and 6 bases at J; junction bases unmatched: 6. Germline CDR1 SGHKS, CDR2 YYEKEE (reference sequence).